A selection of T cell receptor beta chains follows, all from one sample in a study of blood T cells in healthy people across ages. TCRdb itself ran the 5' RACE reads through MiXCR, one entry per CDR3 protein. The sample carries just under 900,000 distinct CDR3 sequences, more than 25% recorded once. Source material: blood. The receptors originated from a woman of 80 years or more in good health. The CDR3 runs from the conserved cysteine through the conserved F or W. A D gene is named only where the DNA matches it firmly. Part of the rows lack a size; the others show once, few, many or a class for expanded clones.

D | size | J | V | CDR3 | DNA
. | few | TRBJ1-2 | TRBV11-2 | CASSLAVYPNYGYTF | TGTGCCAGCAGCTTAGCCGTCTATCCTAACTATGGCTACACCTTC
. | many | TRBJ2-1 | TRBV6-2/TRBV6-3 | CASSYEGGYNEQFF | TGTGCCAGCAGTTACGAAGGGGGCTACAATGAGCAGTTCTTC
. | . | TRBJ1-1 | TRBV4-2 | CASSARAQGGTEAFF | TGTGCCAGCAGCGCTAGGGCGCAGGGAGGAACTGAAGCTTTCTTT
. | many | TRBJ2-7 | TRBV18 | CASSPQGSYEQYF | TGTGCCAGCTCACCCCAGGGCTCCTACGAGCAGTACTTC
. | few | TRBJ2-7 | TRBV4-3 | CASSQRLNDHSYNEQYF | TGCGCCAGCAGCCAACGGTTGAACGACCACTCCTACAATGAGCAGTACTTC
. | once | TRBJ2-3 | TRBV5-4 | CASSFSTASTDTQYF | TGTGCCAGCAGCTTTAGCACAGCTAGCACAGATACGCAGTATTTT
. | many | TRBJ2-3 | TRBV7-9 | CASSWDRTDTQYF | TGTGCCAGCAGCTGGGACCGCACAGATACGCAGTATTTT
TRBD1 | few | TRBJ1-1 | TRBV7-2 | CASSLVSQGANTEAFF | TGTGCCAGCAGCTTAGTTTCGCAGGGGGCGAACACTGAAGCTTTCTTT
. | . | TRBJ2-1 | TRBV18 | CASSRDRGNVHEQFF | TGTGCCAGCTCACGGGATAGGGGAAATGTGCATGAGCAGTTCTTC
. | many | TRBJ1-1 | TRBV7-2 | CASSLEGIANTEAFF | TGTGCCAGCAGCTTAGAGGGGATTGCGAACACTGAAGCTTTCTTT
TRBD2 | many | TRBJ2-5 | TRBV20-1 | CSARVAGSAGARGETQYF | TGCAGTGCTAGAGTCGCGGGATCAGCGGGGGCCCGTGGAGAGACCCAGTACTTC
. | . | TRBJ1-1 | TRBV28 | CASSSARRGFGTEAFF | TGTGCCAGCAGCAGTGCCCGCAGGGGCTTTGGGACTGAAGCTTTCTTT
. | . | TRBJ1-3 | TRBV27 | CASSQDGGNTIYF | TGTGCCAGCAGCCAAGACGGAGGAAACACCATATATTTT
. | many | TRBJ2-3 | TRBV9 | CASSVGAVPDTQYF | TGTGCCAGCAGCGTAGGGGCAGTCCCAGATACGCAGTATTTT
. | few | TRBJ1-4 | TRBV29-1 | CSAGGTETNEKLFF | TGCAGCGCTGGCGGTACGGAGACGAATGAAAAACTGTTTTTT
TRBD2 | many | TRBJ2-1 | TRBV29-1 | CSGARGGYNEQFF | TGCAGTGGTGCGCGGGGGGGCTACAATGAGCAGTTCTTC
. | many | TRBJ2-7 | TRBV6-5 | CASSYSVRQRYEQYF | TGTGCCAGCAGTTACTCGGTCAGGCAGCGCTACGAGCAGTACTTC
. | many | TRBJ2-7 | TRBV7-9 | CASSIGRGEQYF | TGTGCCAGCAGCATTGGAAGAGGCGAGCAGTACTTC
. | . | TRBJ1-1 | TRBV5-1 | CASSNLGHREAFF | TGCGCCAGCAGCAACTTAGGACACCGTGAGGCTTTCTTT
. | many | TRBJ2-5 | TRBV20-1 | CSASAGWTKTQYF | TGCAGTGCTAGCGCCGGGTGGACGAAGACCCAGTACTTC
TRBD1 | . | TRBJ2-2 | TRBV14 | CATSQGVWGTGELFF | TGTGCCACCTCTCAGGGGGTATGGGGCACCGGGGAGCTGTTTTTT
TRBD1 | many | TRBJ2-5 | TRBV3-1 | CASSQRQGRETQYF | TGTGCCAGCAGCCAAAGACAGGGAAGAGAGACCCAGTACTTC
. | few | TRBJ1-5 | TRBV6-2/TRBV6-3 | CASSSRLGGNQPQHF | TGTGCCAGCAGTTCCCGTCTGGGGGGTAATCAGCCCCAGCATTTT
. | many | TRBJ2-1 | TRBV9 | CASSPSEWVGDYNEQFF | TGTGCCAGCAGCCCATCCGAGTGGGTCGGGGACTACAATGAGCAGTTCTTC
. | many | TRBJ2-1 | TRBV12-3/TRBV12-4 | CASSLPQGKEQFF | TGTGCCAGCAGTCTACCACAGGGAAAGGAGCAGTTCTTC
TRBD1 | many | TRBJ1-4 | TRBV12-3/TRBV12-4 | CASSLLGQSNEKLFF | TGTGCCAGCAGTTTGTTGGGACAGTCTAATGAAAAACTGTTTTTT
. | . | TRBJ2-1 | TRBV7-2 | CASSPGSLRREEQFF | TGTGCCAGCAGCCCTGGGAGCTTAAGGCGAGAAGAGCAGTTCTTC
. | once | TRBJ2-3 | TRBV12-3/TRBV12-4 | CASGLWGAPDTQYF | TGTGCCAGCGGGTTGTGGGGAGCACCAGATACGCAGTATTTT